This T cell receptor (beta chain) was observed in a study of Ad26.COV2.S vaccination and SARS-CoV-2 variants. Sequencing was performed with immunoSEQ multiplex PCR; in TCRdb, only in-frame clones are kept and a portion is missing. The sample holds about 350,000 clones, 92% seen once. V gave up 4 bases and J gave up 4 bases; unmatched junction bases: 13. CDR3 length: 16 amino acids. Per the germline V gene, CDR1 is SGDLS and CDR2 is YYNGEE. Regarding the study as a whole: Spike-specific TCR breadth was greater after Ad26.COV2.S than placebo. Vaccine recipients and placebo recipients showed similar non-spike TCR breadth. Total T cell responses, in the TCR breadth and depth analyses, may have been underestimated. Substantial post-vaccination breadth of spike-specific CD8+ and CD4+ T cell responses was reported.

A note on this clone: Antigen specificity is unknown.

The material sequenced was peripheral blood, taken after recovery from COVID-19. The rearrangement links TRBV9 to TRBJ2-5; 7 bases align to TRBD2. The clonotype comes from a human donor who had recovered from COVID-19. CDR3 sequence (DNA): TGTGCCAGCAGCCCCTACGCGCGGGGGAGAGGAGAGACCCAGTACTTC. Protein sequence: CASSPYARGRGETQYF.